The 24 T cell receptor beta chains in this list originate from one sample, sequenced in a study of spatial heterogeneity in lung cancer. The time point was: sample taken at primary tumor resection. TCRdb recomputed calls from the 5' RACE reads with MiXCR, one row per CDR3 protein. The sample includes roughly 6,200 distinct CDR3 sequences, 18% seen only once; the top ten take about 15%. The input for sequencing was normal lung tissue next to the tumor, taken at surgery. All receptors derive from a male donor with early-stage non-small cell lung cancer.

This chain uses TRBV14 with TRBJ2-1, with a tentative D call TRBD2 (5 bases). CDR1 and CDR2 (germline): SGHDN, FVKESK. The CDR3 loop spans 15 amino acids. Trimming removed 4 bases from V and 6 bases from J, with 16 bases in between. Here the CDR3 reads CASSPLLLGSNEQFF. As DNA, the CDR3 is TGTGCCAGCAGCCCTTTATTACTAGGGTCCAATGAGCAGTTCTTC.

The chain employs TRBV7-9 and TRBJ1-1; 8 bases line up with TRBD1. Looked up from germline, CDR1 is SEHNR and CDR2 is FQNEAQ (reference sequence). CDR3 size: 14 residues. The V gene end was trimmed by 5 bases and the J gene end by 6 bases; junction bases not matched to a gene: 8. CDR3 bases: TGTGCCAGCAGCCCTTGGACAGGGCGGCCTGAAGCTTTCTTT. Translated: CASSPWTGRPEAFF.

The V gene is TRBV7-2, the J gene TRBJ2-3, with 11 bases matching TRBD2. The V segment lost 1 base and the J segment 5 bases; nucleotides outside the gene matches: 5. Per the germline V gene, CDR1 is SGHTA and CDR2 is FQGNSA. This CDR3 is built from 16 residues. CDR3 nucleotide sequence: TGTGCCAGCAGCTTAGTATTTAGCGGGAGGGTAGATACGCAGTATTTT. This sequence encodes CASSLVFSGRVDTQYF.

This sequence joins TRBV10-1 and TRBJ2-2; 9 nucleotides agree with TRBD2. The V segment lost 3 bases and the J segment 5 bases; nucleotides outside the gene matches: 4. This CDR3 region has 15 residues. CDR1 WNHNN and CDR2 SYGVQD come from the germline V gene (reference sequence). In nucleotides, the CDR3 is TGCGCCAGCAGTGAAAATCTAGCGGGAACCGGGGAGCTGTTTTTT. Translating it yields CASSENLAGTGELFF.

The CDR3 is CAWSSTATSYEQYF. The CDR3 DNA follows: TGTGCCTGGAGTTCAACAGCTACCTCCTACGAGCAGTACTTC. The chain has TRBV30 and TRBJ2-7; no clear D. Trimming took off 2 bases at V and 0 bases at J, with 11 bases between the two ends. In germline, CDR1 is GTSNPN, CDR2 SVGIG (reference sequence). The CDR3 is 14 amino acids. The complete variable domain, with remaining parts taken from reference TRBV30 and TRBJ2-7, reads SQTIHQWPATLVQPVGSPLSLECTVEGTSNPNLYWYRQAAGRGLQLLFYSVGIGQISSEVPQNLSASRPQDRQFILSSKKLLLSDSGFYLCAWSSTATSYEQYFGPGTRLTVT.

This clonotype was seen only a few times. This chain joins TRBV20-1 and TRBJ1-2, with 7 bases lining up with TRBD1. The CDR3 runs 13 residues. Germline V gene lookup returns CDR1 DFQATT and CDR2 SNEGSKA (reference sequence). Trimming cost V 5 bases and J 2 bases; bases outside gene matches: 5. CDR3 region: CSAPTGLNYGYTF. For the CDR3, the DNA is TGCAGTGCTCCGACAGGGTTGAACTATGGCTACACCTTC.

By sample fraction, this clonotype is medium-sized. CDR3 bases: TGTGCCAGCAGCAGGACTAGCGGGAGTGTTGAGACCCAGTACTTC. This encodes CASSRTSGSVETQYF. The gene calls are TRBV5-4 and TRBJ2-5; 13 bases line up with TRBD2. V dropped 4 bases and J dropped 5; count of bases not matched to a gene: 5. Germline CDR1 and CDR2: SGHNT and YYREEE (reference sequence). The CDR3 contains 15 residues.

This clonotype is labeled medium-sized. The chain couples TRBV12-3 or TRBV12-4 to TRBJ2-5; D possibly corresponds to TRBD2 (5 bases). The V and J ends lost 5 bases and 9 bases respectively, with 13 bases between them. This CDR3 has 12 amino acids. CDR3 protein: CASSRYAEAQYF. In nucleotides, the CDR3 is TGTGCCAGCAGTCGCTATGCGGAGGCCCAGTACTTC.

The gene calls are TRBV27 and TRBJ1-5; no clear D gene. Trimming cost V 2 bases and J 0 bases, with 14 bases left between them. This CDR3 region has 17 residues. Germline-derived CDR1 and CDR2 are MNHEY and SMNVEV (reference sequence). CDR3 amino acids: CASSLKWTDDSNQPQHF. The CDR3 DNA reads TGTGCCAGCAGTTTAAAGTGGACGGATGATAGCAATCAGCCCCAGCATTTT.

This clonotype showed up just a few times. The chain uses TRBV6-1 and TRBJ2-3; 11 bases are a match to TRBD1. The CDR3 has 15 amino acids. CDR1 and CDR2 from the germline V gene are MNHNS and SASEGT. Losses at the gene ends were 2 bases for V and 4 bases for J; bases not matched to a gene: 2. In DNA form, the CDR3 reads TGTGCCAGCAGTGAACCGGGACAGGGGGCAGATACGCAGTATTTT. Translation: CASSEPGQGADTQYF.

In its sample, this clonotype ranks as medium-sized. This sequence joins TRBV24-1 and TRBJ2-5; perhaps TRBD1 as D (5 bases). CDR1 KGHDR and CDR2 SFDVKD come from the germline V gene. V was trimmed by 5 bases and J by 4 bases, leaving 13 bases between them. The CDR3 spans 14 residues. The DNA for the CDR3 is TGTGCCACCAGTGTAGGAGCCACAGGAGAGACCCAGTACTTC. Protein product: CATSVGATGETQYF.

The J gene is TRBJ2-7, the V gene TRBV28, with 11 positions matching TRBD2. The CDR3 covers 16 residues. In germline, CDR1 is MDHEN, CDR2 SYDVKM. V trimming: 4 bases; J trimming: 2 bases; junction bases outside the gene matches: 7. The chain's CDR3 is CASSSSGTSGAYEQYF. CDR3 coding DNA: TGTGCCAGCAGTTCATCTGGGACTAGCGGAGCCTACGAGCAGTACTTC.

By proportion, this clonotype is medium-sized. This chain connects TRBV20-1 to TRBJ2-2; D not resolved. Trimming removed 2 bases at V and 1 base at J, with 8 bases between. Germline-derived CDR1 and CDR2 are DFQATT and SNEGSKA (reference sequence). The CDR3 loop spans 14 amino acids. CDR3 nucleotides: TGCAGTGCTAGACCTCGACTGAACACCGGGGAGCTGTTTTTT. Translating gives CSARPRLNTGELFF.

CDR3 loop: CSVTSDSYEQYF. Written as DNA, the CDR3 is TGCAGCGTTACAAGCGACTCCTACGAGCAGTACTTC. The chain joins TRBV29-1 to TRBJ2-7; no firm D call. Trimming took off 5 bases at V and 0 bases at J, with 8 bases between the two ends. Germline V gives CDR1 SQVTM, CDR2 ANQGSEA. This CDR3 is 12 amino acids long.

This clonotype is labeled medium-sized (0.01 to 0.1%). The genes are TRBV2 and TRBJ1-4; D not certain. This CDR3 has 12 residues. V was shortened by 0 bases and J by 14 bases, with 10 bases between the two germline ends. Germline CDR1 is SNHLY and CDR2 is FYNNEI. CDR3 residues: CASSEASKRLFF. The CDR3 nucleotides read TGTGCCAGCAGTGAAGCCTCCAAACGGCTGTTTTTT.

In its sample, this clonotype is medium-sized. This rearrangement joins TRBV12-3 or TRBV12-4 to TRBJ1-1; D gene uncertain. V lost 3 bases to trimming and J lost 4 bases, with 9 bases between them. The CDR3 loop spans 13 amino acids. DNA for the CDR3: TGTGCCAGCAGTTTTGGCGGCCGCACTGAAGCTTTCTTT. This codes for CASSFGGRTEAFF.

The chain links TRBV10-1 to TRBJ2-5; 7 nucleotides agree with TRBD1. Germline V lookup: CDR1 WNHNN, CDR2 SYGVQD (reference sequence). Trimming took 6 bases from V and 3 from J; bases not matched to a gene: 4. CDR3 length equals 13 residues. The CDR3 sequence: CASSQTGKETQYF. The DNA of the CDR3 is TGCGCCAGCAGCCAGACAGGGAAAGAGACCCAGTACTTC.

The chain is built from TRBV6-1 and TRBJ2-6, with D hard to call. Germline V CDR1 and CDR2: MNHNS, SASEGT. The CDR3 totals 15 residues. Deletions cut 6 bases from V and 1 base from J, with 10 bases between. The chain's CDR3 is CASSPGISGANVLTF. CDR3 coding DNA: TGTGCCAGCAGCCCCGGAATTTCTGGGGCCAACGTCCTGACTTTC.

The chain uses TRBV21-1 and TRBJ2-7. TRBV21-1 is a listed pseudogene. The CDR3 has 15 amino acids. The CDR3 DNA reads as TGTGCCAGCAGCCGAAAAGTCAGGGACTCCTACGAGCAGTACTTC. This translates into CASSRKVRDSYEQYF.

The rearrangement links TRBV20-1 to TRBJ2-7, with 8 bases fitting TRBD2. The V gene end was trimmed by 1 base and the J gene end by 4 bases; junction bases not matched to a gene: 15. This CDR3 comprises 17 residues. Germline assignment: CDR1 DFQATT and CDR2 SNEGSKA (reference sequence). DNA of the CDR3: TGCAGTGCTAGAGCGGGCGGGAGGCTTCGTATTGGGTACGAGCAGTACTTC. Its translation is CSARAGGRLRIGYEQYF.

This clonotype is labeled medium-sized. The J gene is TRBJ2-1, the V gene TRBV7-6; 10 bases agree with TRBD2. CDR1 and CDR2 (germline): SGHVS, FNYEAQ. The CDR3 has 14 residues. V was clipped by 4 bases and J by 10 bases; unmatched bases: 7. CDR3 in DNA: TGTGCCAGCAGCTACAGGACTAGCGGAGCGGAGCAGTTCTTC. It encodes CASSYRTSGAEQFF.

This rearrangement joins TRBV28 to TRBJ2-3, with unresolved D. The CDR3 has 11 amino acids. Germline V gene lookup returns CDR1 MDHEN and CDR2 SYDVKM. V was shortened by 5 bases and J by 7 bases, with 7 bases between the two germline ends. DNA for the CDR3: TGTGCCAGCAGTCCCTCATATACGCAGTATTTT. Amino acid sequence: CASSPSYTQYF.

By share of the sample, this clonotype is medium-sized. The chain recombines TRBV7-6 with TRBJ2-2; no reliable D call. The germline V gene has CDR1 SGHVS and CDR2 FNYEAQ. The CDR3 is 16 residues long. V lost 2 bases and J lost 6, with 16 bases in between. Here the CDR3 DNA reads TGTGCCAGCAGCTTAAGACGGAGCTCCGCCGCCGGGGAGCTGTTTTTT. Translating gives CASSLRRSSAAGELFF.

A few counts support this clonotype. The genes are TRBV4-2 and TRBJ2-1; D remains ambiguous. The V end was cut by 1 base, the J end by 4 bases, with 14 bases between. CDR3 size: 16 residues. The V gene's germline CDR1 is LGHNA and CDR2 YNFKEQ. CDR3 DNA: TGTGCCAGCAGCCAAGCCGGTTGGCTCCAATACAATGAGCAGTTCTTC. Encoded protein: CASSQAGWLQYNEQFF.